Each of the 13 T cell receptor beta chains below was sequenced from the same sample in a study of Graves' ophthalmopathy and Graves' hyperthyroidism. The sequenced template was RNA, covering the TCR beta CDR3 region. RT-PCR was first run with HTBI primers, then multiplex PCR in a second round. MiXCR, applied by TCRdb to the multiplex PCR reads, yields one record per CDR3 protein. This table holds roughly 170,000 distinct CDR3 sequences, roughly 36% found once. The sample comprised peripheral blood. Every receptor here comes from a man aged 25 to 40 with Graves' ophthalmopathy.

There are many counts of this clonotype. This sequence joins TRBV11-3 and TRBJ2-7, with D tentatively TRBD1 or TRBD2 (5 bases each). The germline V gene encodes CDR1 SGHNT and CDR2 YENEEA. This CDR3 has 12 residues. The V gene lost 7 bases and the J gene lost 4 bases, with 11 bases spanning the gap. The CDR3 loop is CASTRGGYEQYF. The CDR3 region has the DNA TGTGCCAGCACCCGTGGGGGATACGAGCAGTACTTC.

CDR3 protein: CSVAAGNTGELFF. CDR3 nucleotide sequence: TGCAGCGTTGCGGCAGGGAACACCGGGGAGCTGTTTTTT. This rearrangement joins TRBV29-1 to TRBJ2-2; no clear D gene. Germline V lookup: CDR1 SQVTM, CDR2 ANQGSEA. The germline V and J ends were trimmed by 4 bases and 1 base, with 7 bases remaining between them. CDR3 length: 13 residues.

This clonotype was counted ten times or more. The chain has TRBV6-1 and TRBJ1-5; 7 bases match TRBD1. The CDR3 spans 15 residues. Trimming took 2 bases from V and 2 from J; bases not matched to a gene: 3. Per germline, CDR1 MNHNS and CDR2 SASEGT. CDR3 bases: TGTGCCAGCAGTGAAAGAGGACAGGGCAATCAGCCCCAGCATTTT. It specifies CASSERGQGNQPQHF.

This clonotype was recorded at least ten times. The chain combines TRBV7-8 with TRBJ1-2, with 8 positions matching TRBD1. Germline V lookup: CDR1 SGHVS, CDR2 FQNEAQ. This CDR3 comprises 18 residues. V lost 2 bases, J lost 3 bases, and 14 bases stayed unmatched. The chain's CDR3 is CASSLRTGKGGYYYGYTF. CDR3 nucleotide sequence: TGTGCCAGCAGCTTAAGGACAGGGAAAGGGGGATACTACTATGGCTACACCTTC.

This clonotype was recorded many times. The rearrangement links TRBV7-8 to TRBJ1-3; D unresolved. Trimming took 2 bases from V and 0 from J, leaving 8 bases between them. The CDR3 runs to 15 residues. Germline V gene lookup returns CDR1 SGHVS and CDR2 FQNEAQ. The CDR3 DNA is TGTGCCAGCAGCTTACTACGGAGCTCTGGAAACACCATATATTTT. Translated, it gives CASSLLRSSGNTIYF. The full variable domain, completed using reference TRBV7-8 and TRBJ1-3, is GAGVSQSPRYKVAKRGQDVALRCDPISGHVSLFWYQQALGQGPEFLTYFQNEAQLDKSGLPSDRFFAERPEGSVSTLKIQRTQQEDSAVYLCASSLLRSSGNTIYFGEGSWLTVV.

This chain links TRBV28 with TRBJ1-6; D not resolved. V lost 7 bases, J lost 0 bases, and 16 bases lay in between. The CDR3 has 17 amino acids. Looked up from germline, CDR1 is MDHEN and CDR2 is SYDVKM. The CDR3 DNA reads TGTGCCAGCATGGAAACCGGCAAGAGCTCCTATAATTCACCCCTCCACTTT. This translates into CASMETGKSSYNSPLHF.

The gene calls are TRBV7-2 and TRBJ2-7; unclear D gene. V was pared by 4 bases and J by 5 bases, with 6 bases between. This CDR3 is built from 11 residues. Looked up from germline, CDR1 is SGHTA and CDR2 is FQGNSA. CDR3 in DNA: TGTGCCAGCAGCTCCGGCCACGAGCAGTACTTC. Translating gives CASSSGHEQYF. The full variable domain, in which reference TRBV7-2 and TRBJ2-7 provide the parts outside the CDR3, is GAGVSQSPSNKVTEKGKDVELRCDPISGHTALYWYRQSLGQGLEFLIYFQGNSAPDKSGLPSDRFSAERTGGSVSTLTIQRTQQEDSAVYLCASSSGHEQYFGPGTRLTVT.

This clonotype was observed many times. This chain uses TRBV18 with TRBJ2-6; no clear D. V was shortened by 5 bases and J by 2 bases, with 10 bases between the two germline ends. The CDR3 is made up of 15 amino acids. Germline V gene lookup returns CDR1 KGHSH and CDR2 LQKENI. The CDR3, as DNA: TGTGCCAGCTCATCGGGTGCAGCTGGGGCCAACGTCCTGACTTTC. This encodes CASSSGAAGANVLTF.

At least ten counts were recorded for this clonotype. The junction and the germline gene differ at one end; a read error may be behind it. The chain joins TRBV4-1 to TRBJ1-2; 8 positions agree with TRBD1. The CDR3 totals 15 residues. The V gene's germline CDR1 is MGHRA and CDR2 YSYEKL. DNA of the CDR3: TGCGCCAGCGGCCAACCGGACAGGGCGGACTATGGCTACACCTTC. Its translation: CASGQPDRADYGYTF.

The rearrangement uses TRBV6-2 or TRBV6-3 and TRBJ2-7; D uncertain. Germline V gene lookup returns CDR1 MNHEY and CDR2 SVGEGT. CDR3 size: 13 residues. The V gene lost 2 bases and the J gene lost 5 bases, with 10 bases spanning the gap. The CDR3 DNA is TGTGCCAGCAGTTACACCATTCGCAACGAGCAGTACTTC. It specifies CASSYTIRNEQYF.

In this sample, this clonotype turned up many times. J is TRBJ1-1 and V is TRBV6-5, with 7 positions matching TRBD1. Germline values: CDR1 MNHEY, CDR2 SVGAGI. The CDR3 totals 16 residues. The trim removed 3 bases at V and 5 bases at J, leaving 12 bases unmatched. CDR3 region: CASSYIRGDLETEAFF. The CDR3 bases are TGTGCCAGCAGTTATATCAGGGGGGACTTGGAAACTGAAGCTTTCTTT.

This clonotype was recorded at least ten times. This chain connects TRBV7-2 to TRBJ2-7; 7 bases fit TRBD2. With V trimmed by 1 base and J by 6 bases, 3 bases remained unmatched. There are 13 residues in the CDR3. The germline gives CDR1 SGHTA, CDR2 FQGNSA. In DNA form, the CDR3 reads TGTGCCAGCAGCTTAGTGGGAGGGGTCGAGCAGTACTTC. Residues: CASSLVGGVEQYF.

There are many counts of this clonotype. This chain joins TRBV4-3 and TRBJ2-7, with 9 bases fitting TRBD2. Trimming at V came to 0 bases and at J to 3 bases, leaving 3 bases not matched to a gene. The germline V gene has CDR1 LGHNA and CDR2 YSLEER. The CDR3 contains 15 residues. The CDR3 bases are TGCGCCAGCAGCCAAGAAGCTAGCGGGAACTACGAGCAGTACTTC. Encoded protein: CASSQEASGNYEQYF.